These 27 T cell receptor beta chains share one sample of origin, sequenced in a study of molecular identifiers for immune sequencing clone quantification. Using its own MiXCR run on the PCR reads, TCRdb lists one record per CDR3 protein. The repertoire holds 90,000 or so distinct CDR3 sequences, with roughly 25% as singletons. What was sequenced was naive CD8+ T cells from blood, with Jurkat cell RNA spiked in. Subset: FACS-sorted CD8+CD4-CCR7+CD45RA+ naive T cells. The receptors stem from a human donor in good health. Some libraries in this study had Jurkat cell RNA spiked in.

The chain links TRBV11-2 to TRBJ2-5, with D maybe TRBD1 (6 bases). Germline lookup yields CDR1 SGHAT and CDR2 FQNNGV. V was pared by 4 bases and J by 13 bases, with 25 bases between. This CDR3 contains 15 residues. CDR3 residues: CASSSRDTTREPPYF. For the CDR3, the DNA is TGTGCCAGCAGCTCCCGGGACACAACGAGGGAGCCCCCGTACTTC.

The V and J genes are TRBV19 and TRBJ2-7; D not certain. The germline V and J ends were trimmed by 2 bases and 0 bases, with 8 bases remaining between them. The CDR3 covers 14 residues. CDR1 LNHDA and CDR2 SQIVND come from the germline V gene (reference sequence). The CDR3 nucleotides read TGTGCCAGTAGTATAACGGACCACTCCTACGAGCAGTACTTC. Protein sequence: CASSITDHSYEQYF.

The chain recombines TRBV28 with TRBJ2-5; D gene uncertain. CDR1 and CDR2 from the germline V gene are MDHEN and SYDVKM. This CDR3 has 16 residues. V lost 3 bases and J lost 1, with 15 bases in between. The CDR3 region has the DNA TGTGCCAGCAGTTTTTCTGTCAGCGAGTGCCAAGAGACCCAGTACTTC. Amino acids: CASSFSVSECQETQYF.

This clonotype appeared many times. The chain recombines TRBV14 with TRBJ2-3; D possibly corresponds to TRBD2 (5 bases). Trimming cost V 4 bases and J 2 bases, with 16 bases left between them. CDR1 and CDR2 (germline): SGHDN, FVKESK. The length of the CDR3 is 16 residues. CDR3 bases: TGTGCCAGCAGCCCCGGGATCATTATCTACACAGATACGCAGTATTTT. It encodes CASSPGIIIYTDTQYF.

Concerning this clonotype: A clone one base away is much larger, so this may be a read error. The rearrangement links TRBV6-1 to TRBJ1-1; D not certain. CDR3 length: 16 amino acids. Germline CDR1 reads MNHNS; CDR2 reads SASEGT. V gave up 2 bases and J gave up 1 base, with 14 bases separating them. The CDR3 coding sequence is TGTGCCAGCAGTGAACACCCCGCGATAAAGAACACTGAAGCTTTCTTT. Its translation is CASSEHPAIKNTEAFF.

Concerning this clonotype: Since a much larger clone is just one base distant, this may be a read error. The chain uses TRBV5-4 and TRBJ1-6; TRBD1 might be the D (5 bases). From germline, CDR1 is SGHNT and CDR2 YYREEE (reference sequence). The CDR3 extends over 16 amino acids. The CDR3 DNA is TGTACCAGCAGCTTGGGTTTACCGGGACCAAGTTCACCCCTCCACTTT. Its protein product is CTSSLGLPGPSSPLHF.

This clonotype showed up many times. This chain connects TRBV6-2 or TRBV6-3 to TRBJ2-5; 9 nucleotides match TRBD2. The CDR3 totals 14 residues. The trim removed 6 bases at V and 5 bases at J, leaving 7 bases unmatched. The germline V gene has CDR1 MNHEY and CDR2 SVGEGT. Written as DNA, the CDR3 is TGTGCCAGCAGCCGCGGGACTAGCTTTGAGACCCAGTACTTC. This codes for CASSRGTSFETQYF.

Remarks on this clonotype: Germline and junction disagree at one end, which may indicate a read error. The chain links TRBV11-2 to TRBJ2-1, with 10 bases aligning to TRBD1. This CDR3 is built from 19 residues. CDR1 SGHAT and CDR2 FQNNGV come from the germline V gene. In nucleotides, the CDR3 is TGTGCCAGCAGCTTAGTTCCGGGACAGGGGACTCGACTGTACAATGAGCGGTTCTTC. Protein sequence: CASSLVPGQGTRLYNERFF.

The chain combines TRBV6-2 or TRBV6-3 with TRBJ1-1, with no clear D. With 2 bases removed from V and 4 bases from J, the gap between germline ends came to 8 bases. CDR1 and CDR2 (germline): MNHEY, SVGEGT. CDR3 length: 13 amino acids. CDR3 nucleotide sequence: TGTGCCAGCAGTTACCCGTACCGCACTGAAGCTTTCTTT. This codes for CASSYPYRTEAFF.

This clonotype has just a few counts. V and J are TRBV5-1 and TRBJ1-1; the D is unclear. V was pared by 4 bases and J by 1 base, with 8 bases between. This CDR3 is built from 13 residues. CDR1 and CDR2 from the germline V gene are SGHRS and YFSETQ. The CDR3 loop reads CASSTDWNTEAFF. CDR3 in DNA: TGCGCCAGCAGCACGGACTGGAACACTGAAGCTTTCTTT. Full variable domain (rest looked up from reference TRBV5-1 and TRBJ1-1): KAGVTQTPRYLIKTRGQQVTLSCSPISGHRSVSWYQQTPGQGLQFLFEYFSETQRNKGNFPGRFSGRQFSNSRSEMNVSTLELGDSALYLCASSTDWNTEAFFGQGTRLTVV.

V gene TRBV19 combines with J gene TRBJ1-5; no firm D call. This CDR3 region has 16 residues. The V end was cut by 3 bases, the J end by 3 bases, with 15 bases between. Germline CDR1 and CDR2: LNHDA and SQIVND (reference sequence). Here the CDR3 reads CASSIGDRGFNQPQHF. DNA for the CDR3: TGTGCCAGTAGTATCGGTGATCGGGGTTTCAATCAGCCCCAGCATTTT.

This clonotype showed up just a few times. The chain carries TRBV27 and TRBJ2-1; TRBD2 aligns across 8 bases. The V and J ends lost 5 bases and 4 bases, in that order; junction bases with no gene match: 7. The CDR3 runs to 15 residues. Germline values: CDR1 MNHEY, CDR2 SMNVEV (reference sequence). The CDR3 nucleotides read TGTGCCAGCAGTCTAGGACTAGCCGATTACAATGAGCAGTTCTTC. Amino acid sequence: CASSLGLADYNEQFF.

In regard to this clonotype: A clone one base away is much larger, so this may be a read error. The rearrangement links TRBV5-6 to TRBJ2-2, with D unclear. CDR1 is SGHDT, CDR2 YYEEEE, per germline. Trimming removed 4 bases from V and 4 bases from J, with 11 bases in between. The CDR3 sequence is 14 residues long. The CDR3 region is CASSRNSPTGELFF. CDR3 bases: TGTGCCAGCAGCAGGAACAGTCCCACCGGGGAGCTGTTTTTT.

This clonotype was seen a handful of times. V usage is TRBV6-5 and J usage is TRBJ2-2; D is uncertain. CDR1 and CDR2 (germline): MNHEY, SVGAGI. Trimming took 2 bases from V and 7 from J, leaving 8 bases between them. This CDR3 spans 13 amino acids. CDR3 coding DNA: TGTGCCAGCAGTTACGGGGAAGGCGGGGAGCTGTTTTTT. This sequence encodes CASSYGEGGELFF.

Notes on this clonotype: A single base separates this from a much larger clone, so it may be a read error. The rearrangement joins TRBV6-5 to TRBJ2-7, with no clear D. The CDR3 contains 11 residues. CDR1 and CDR2 (germline): MNHEY, SVGAGI. V lost 2 bases, J lost 7 bases, and 6 bases lay in between. CDR3 protein: CASSYVREQYF. CDR3 DNA: TGTGCCAGCAGTTACGTCAGGGAGCAGTACTTC.

The V gene is TRBV4-2, the J gene TRBJ2-7; a weak D match, TRBD2 (7 bases). Trimming removed 4 bases from V and 4 bases from J, with 17 bases in between. The CDR3 covers 15 residues. Germline CDR1 is LGHNA and CDR2 is YNFKEQ. CDR3 in DNA: TGTGCCAGCAGCCTCGGCGGGGGCGCTGGTTACGAGCAGTACTTC. It is translated as CASSLGGGAGYEQYF.

This clonotype was counted only a few times. CDR3 in DNA: TGTGCCAGCAGCTTTGGGCCGGGACAGGGCTACGAGCAGTACTTC. Its translation is CASSFGPGQGYEQYF. The chain links TRBV11-2 to TRBJ2-7; 9 nucleotides line up with TRBD1. This CDR3 spans 15 amino acids. Germline assignment: CDR1 SGHAT and CDR2 FQNNGV. The V segment lost 3 bases and the J segment 3 bases; nucleotides outside the gene matches: 6.

This clonotype appeared many times. The chain has TRBV6-6 and TRBJ2-3, with TRBD1 matching 10 bases. V shed 7 bases, J shed 2 bases, and the junction held 15 bases outside the gene matches. Germline V CDR1 and CDR2: MNHNY, SVGAGI (reference sequence). There are 18 residues in the CDR3. The CDR3 nucleotides are TGTGCCAGCACCGACCAGGGGGGGACAGGGGTCTACACAGATACGCAGTATTTT. Its protein product is CASTDQGGTGVYTDTQYF.

For this clonotype: A clone one base away is much larger, so this may be a read error. The chain couples TRBV7-2 to TRBJ1-3; D is undetermined. The CDR3 is 17 amino acids. Trimming took 0 bases from V and 1 from J, leaving 13 bases between them. Looked up from germline, CDR1 is SGHTA and CDR2 is FQGNSA. CDR3 protein: CASSLACTAVSGNTIYF. The CDR3 DNA is TGTGCCAGCAGCTTAGCTTGTACAGCAGTATCTGGAAACACCATATATTTT.

A note on this clonotype: A junction end diverges from the germline sequence, so it may reflect a read error. The chain employs TRBV7-9 and TRBJ2-7; tentatively, D is TRBD2 (5 bases). Germline CDR1 is SEHNR and CDR2 is FQNEAQ (reference sequence). This CDR3 has 13 amino acids. CDR3 sequence reads: CASSLGRDYEQHF. The CDR3 DNA is TGTGCCAGCAGCTTAGGCCGAGACTACGAGCAGCACTTC.

About this clonotype: A read error may be the cause here, since a much bigger clone is one base away. This chain connects TRBV6-2 or TRBV6-3 to TRBJ2-3, with 12 bases aligning to TRBD2. V shed 5 bases and J 2 bases; nucleotides not matched to a gene: 5. The V gene's germline CDR1 is MNHEY and CDR2 SVGEGT. The CDR3 extends over 16 amino acids. The CDR3: CASSRLAGAYTDTQYF. As DNA, the CDR3 is TGTGCCAGCAGTCGACTAGCGGGGGCGTACACAGATACGCAGTATTTT.

Worth noting for this clonotype: A single base separates this from a much larger clone, so it may be a read error. The rearrangement joins TRBV5-6 to TRBJ2-2; no definite D call. This CDR3 has 12 residues. Germline V gene lookup returns CDR1 SGHDT and CDR2 YYEEEE. V shed 7 bases and J shed 4 bases, with 8 bases lying between them. CDR3 residues: CASVELTGELFF. The CDR3 nucleotides are TGTGCCAGCGTGGAGCTCACCGGGGAGCTGTTTTTT.

At least ten counts were recorded for this clonotype. V is TRBV2 and J is TRBJ2-3; 7 bases are a match to TRBD2. This CDR3 region has 14 residues. CDR1 and CDR2 (germline): SNHLY, FYNNEI. V was pared by 3 bases and J by 6 bases, with 6 bases of the junction left unmatched. The CDR3 reads CASSDRFSGDTQYF. The CDR3 nucleotides are TGTGCCAGCAGTGATCGATTTAGCGGGGATACGCAGTATTTT.

This clonotype came up a few times. The chain carries TRBV29-1 and TRBJ2-7, with 7 positions matching TRBD1. Per germline, CDR1 SQVTM and CDR2 ANQGSEA. This CDR3 region has 14 residues. With V trimmed by 1 base and J by 5 bases, 8 bases remained unmatched. The CDR3 sequence: CSVEGQGAVNEQYF. CDR3 nucleotide sequence: TGCAGCGTTGAAGGACAGGGAGCTGTCAACGAGCAGTACTTC.

This clonotype showed up many times. The gene calls are TRBV27 and TRBJ1-5; D ambiguous. Trimming pared 9 bases from V and 0 bases from J, leaving 3 bases between. The CDR3 is 11 amino acids. CDR1 and CDR2 (germline): MNHEY, SMNVEV (reference sequence). The CDR3 loop is CARHSNQPQHF. The CDR3 region has the DNA TGTGCCAGGCATAGCAATCAGCCCCAGCATTTT.

The table lists this clonotype with a few counts. This chain connects TRBV7-9 to TRBJ2-1; D is undetermined. The CDR3 is 16 residues long. CDR1 SEHNR and CDR2 FQNEAQ come from the germline V gene (reference sequence). V dropped 7 bases and J dropped 0 bases, with 16 bases sitting between them. CDR3 amino acids: CASTRPSPSSYNEQFF. The CDR3 DNA reads as TGTGCCAGCACCCGCCCCAGCCCGAGCTCCTACAATGAGCAGTTCTTC. Drawing the rest from reference TRBV7-9 and TRBJ2-1, the complete variable domain is DTGVSQNPRHKITKRGQNVTFRCDPISEHNRLYWYRQTLGQGPEFLTYFQNEAQLEKSRLLSDRFSAERPKGSFSTLEIQRTEQGDSAMYLCASTRPSPSSYNEQFFGPGTRLTVL.

This clonotype was seen just once. The CDR3 here is CASSQATGRTYEQYF. The CDR3 DNA reads TGTGCCAGCAGCCAGGCGACAGGCCGTACCTACGAGCAGTACTTC. V is TRBV3-2 and J is TRBJ2-7; TRBD1, as called in the table, went unchecked against the DNA. TRBV3-2 is noted as a pseudogene. The CDR3 is 15 amino acids.